One and the same sample provided the 17 T cell receptor beta chains below, sequenced in a study of T cells in Graves' hyperthyroidism and ophthalmopathy. The investigators amplified TCR beta CDR3 regions from RNA transcripts. HTBI primers were the set used in a first-round RT-PCR of the TCR CDR3. One entry per CDR3 protein, called by TCRdb with MiXCR from the multiplex PCR reads. The table has some 800,000 distinct CDR3 sequences, 35% to 40% seen once; the top ten hold about 9%. Specimen: blood. These TCRs come from a man between 18 and 35 years old with Graves' hyperthyroidism.

This clonotype has more than one count but fewer than ten. The chain joins TRBV3-1 to TRBJ2-2, with D tentatively TRBD1 (6 bases). Per the germline V gene, CDR1 is LGHDT and CDR2 is YNNKEL (reference sequence). The CDR3 runs to 16 residues. V lost 5 bases, J lost 5 bases, and 18 bases lay in between. DNA for the CDR3: TGTGCCAGCAGCGCGTCGGGGCAGGGGAAGACCGGGGAGCTGTTTTTT. This translates into CASSASGQGKTGELFF.

This clonotype was counted between two and nine times. J is TRBJ2-5 and V is TRBV4-1, with TRBD1 matching 11 bases. Germline loops: CDR1 MGHRA, CDR2 YSYEKL. This CDR3 has 14 amino acids. The junction had 4 bases not matched to a gene; V was cut back by 5 bases and J by 5 bases. This CDR3 is CASSGTGGWETQYF. The CDR3 DNA sequence: TGCGCCAGCAGCGGGACAGGGGGATGGGAGACCCAGTACTTC.

The chain employs TRBV10-3 and TRBJ1-2; tentatively, D is TRBD1 (6 bases). Trimming shortened V by 5 bases and J by 3 bases, and 16 bases separated the two germline ends. Germline V gives CDR1 ENHRY, CDR2 SYGVKD. The CDR3 is made up of 15 amino acids. CDR3 residues: CAISYGTKVYYGYTF. The CDR3 DNA reads as TGTGCCATCAGTTATGGGACAAAAGTCTACTATGGCTACACCTTC.

The chain joins TRBV6-6 to TRBJ1-2; the match to TRBD1 covers 7 bases. V was pared by 0 bases and J by 1 base, with 2 bases of the junction left unmatched. The CDR3 covers 15 residues. Germline assignment: CDR1 MNHNY and CDR2 SVGAGI (reference sequence). The CDR3 region is CASSYSGQLNYGYTF. CDR3 nucleotides: TGTGCCAGCAGTTACTCGGGACAGCTTAACTATGGCTACACCTTC.

The chain has TRBV15 and TRBJ1-5; tentative D call: TRBD1 (6 bases). Trimming took 6 bases from V and 7 from J, leaving 22 bases between them. The CDR3 covers 16 residues. Germline CDR1 is LNHNV and CDR2 is YYDKDF (reference sequence). The CDR3: CATSGAGEVHEQPQHF. DNA for the CDR3: TGTGCCACCAGTGGGGCAGGGGAGGTTCACGAGCAGCCCCAGCATTTT.

The chain combines TRBV12-3 or TRBV12-4 with TRBJ1-3, with D possibly TRBD1 on 5 matching bases. The CDR3 extends over 15 amino acids. V was cut by 5 bases and J by 2 bases, with 13 bases left in between. The CDR3 region is CASSRDATPGNTIYF. In nucleotides, the CDR3 is TGTGCCAGCAGTCGGGACGCCACACCTGGAAACACCATATATTTT.

In its sample, this clonotype was seen many times. This rearrangement joins TRBV4-3 to TRBJ2-5; TRBD2 agrees at 12 bases. With 3 bases clipped from V and 4 bases from J, the junction kept 3 bases outside the gene matches. This CDR3 spans 15 amino acids. The germline gives CDR1 LGHNA, CDR2 YSLEER. CDR3 protein: CASSQQLAGGETQYF. CDR3 coding DNA: TGCGCCAGCAGCCAGCAACTAGCGGGAGGAGAGACCCAGTACTTC.

On this clonotype: Its ends do not fully match the called genes, so a read error is possible. This chain uses TRBV20-1 with TRBJ2-1; maybe TRBD2 (5 bases). The CDR3 is 9 residues long. Germline values: CDR1 DFQATT, CDR2 SNEGSKA (reference sequence). Here the CDR3 reads CSARGARGF. In DNA, the CDR3 is TGCAGTGCTAGAGGGGCCCGGGGCTTC.

The V and J genes are TRBV7-2 and TRBJ2-2; a possible D gene is TRBD1 (6 bases). V was cut by 3 bases and J by 2 bases, with 10 bases left in between. The CDR3 has 15 residues. The germline V gene encodes CDR1 SGHTA and CDR2 FQGNSA. This chain's CDR3 is CASSLAGDNTGELFF. CDR3 bases: TGTGCCAGCAGCTTGGCAGGGGACAACACCGGGGAGCTGTTTTTT.

This clonotype was seen ten or more times. The genes are TRBV6-1 and TRBJ1-6; no clear D. Between the trimmed V and J ends, which lost 1 base and 5 bases, there was a span of 9 bases. The CDR3 extends over 15 amino acids. Germline CDR1 MNHNS, CDR2 SASEGT. The CDR3 region is CASSEEGGDNSPLHF. The CDR3 bases are TGTGCCAGCAGTGAAGAGGGTGGCGATAATTCACCCCTCCACTTT.

This clonotype was seen repeatedly, ten times or more. The chain couples TRBV12-3 or TRBV12-4 to TRBJ1-6; the D gene is possibly TRBD1 (5 bases). CDR3 length: 14 amino acids. Trimming left V 6 bases short and J 6 bases short, with 12 bases between. The CDR3 protein is CASSPGTINSPLHF. In nucleotides, the CDR3 is TGTGCCAGCAGCCCAGGGACCATTAATTCACCCCTCCACTTT.

This clonotype was recorded at least ten times. V and J are TRBV9 and TRBJ2-2; 15 bases match TRBD2. The CDR3 length is 16 residues. V trimming: 3 bases; J trimming: 4 bases; junction bases outside the gene matches: 1. Germline V lookup: CDR1 SGDLS, CDR2 YYNGEE. The CDR3 DNA sequence: TGTGCCAGCAGCGCGGGACTAGCGGGGGGCACCGGGGAGCTGTTTTTT. This sequence encodes CASSAGLAGGTGELFF.

The chain recombines TRBV19 with TRBJ2-7; 7 bases are a match to TRBD1. The V gene's germline CDR1 is LNHDA and CDR2 SQIVND (reference sequence). The CDR3 is 14 residues long. J gave up 3 bases and V 9 bases, and 11 bases lay outside the gene matches. The DNA for the CDR3 is TGTGCCAGCATGGTGGGACAGAGTCACTACGAGCAGTACTTC. It yields the protein CASMVGQSHYEQYF.

This clonotype was detected a few times. The rearrangement uses TRBV19 and TRBJ2-2; 9 bases are a match to TRBD1. V was clipped by 6 bases and J by 7 bases; unmatched bases: 9. The CDR3 is 15 amino acids. From germline, CDR1 is LNHDA and CDR2 SQIVND (reference sequence). CDR3 in DNA: TGTGCCAGTAGGGAGTCGACAGGGGGTAACGGGGAGCTGTTTTTT. This codes for CASRESTGGNGELFF.

Only a few counts were recorded for this clonotype. V is TRBV20-1 and J is TRBJ2-7; D is unclear. The germline CDR1 and CDR2 sequences are DFQATT and SNEGSKA (reference sequence). This CDR3 comprises 14 residues. The V end was cut by 0 bases, the J end by 2 bases, with 11 bases between. Here the CDR3 reads CSARDEKKAYEQYF. DNA of the CDR3: TGCAGTGCTAGAGACGAGAAGAAGGCCTACGAGCAGTACTTC.

This clonotype has just a few counts. This CDR3 is CASSLEPMREQYF. The CDR3 DNA reads TGTGCCAGCAGCTTAGAGCCCATGAGGGAGCAGTACTTC. The rearrangement joins TRBV7-9 to TRBJ2-7; D is undetermined. The CDR3 contains 13 residues. Trimming cost V 1 base and J 7 bases, with 11 bases left between them. Germline CDR1 reads SEHNR; CDR2 reads FQNEAQ (reference sequence).

The sample holds many counts of this clonotype. The gene calls are TRBV13 and TRBJ2-5, with D perhaps TRBD2 (6 bases). Germline CDR1 and CDR2: PRHDT and FYEKMQ (reference sequence). The CDR3 totals 13 residues. Trimming left V 5 bases short and J 3 bases short, with 10 bases between. The CDR3 region is CASSPRGKETQYF. In DNA form, the CDR3 reads TGTGCCAGCAGCCCCCGGGGGAAAGAGACCCAGTACTTC.